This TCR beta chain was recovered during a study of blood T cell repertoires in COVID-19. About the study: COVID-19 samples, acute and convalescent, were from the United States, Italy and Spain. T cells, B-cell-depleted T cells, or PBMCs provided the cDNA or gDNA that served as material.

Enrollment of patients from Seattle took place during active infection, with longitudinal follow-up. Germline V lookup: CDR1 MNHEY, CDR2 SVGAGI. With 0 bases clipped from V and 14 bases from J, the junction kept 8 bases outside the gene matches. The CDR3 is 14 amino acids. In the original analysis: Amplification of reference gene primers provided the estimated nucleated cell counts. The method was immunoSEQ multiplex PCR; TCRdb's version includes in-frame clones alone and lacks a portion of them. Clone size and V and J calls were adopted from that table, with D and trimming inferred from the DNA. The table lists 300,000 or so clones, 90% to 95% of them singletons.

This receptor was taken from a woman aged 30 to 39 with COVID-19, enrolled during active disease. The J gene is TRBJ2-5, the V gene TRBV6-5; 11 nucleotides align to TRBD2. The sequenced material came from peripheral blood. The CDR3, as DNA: TGTGCCAGCAGTTACTCCGGGACTAGCGGTACCTTTTACTTC. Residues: CASSYSGTSGTFYF.